Listed here are 30 T cell receptor beta chains from one sample, sequenced in a study of cytomegalovirus exposure and HLA in healthy donors. Both 60 Vbeta primers and 13 Jbeta primers went into the PCR. Profiled with immunoSEQ multiplex PCR; TCRdb holds only in-frame clones, not every one. This sample has roughly 76,000 clones, with approximately 90% found just once. Sequencing used PBMCs. These receptors were taken from a woman in her twenties or thirties in good health and CMV-seronegative.

This clone has just one count. The V gene is TRBV9, the J gene TRBJ2-1; 10 nucleotides line up with TRBD2. Germline-derived CDR1 and CDR2 are SGDLS and YYNGEE. V lost 0 bases and J lost 4; bases outside the gene matches: 1. The CDR3 extends over 15 amino acids. In DNA form, the CDR3 reads TGTGCCAGCAGCGTAGCAGCGGGAGGGTACAATGAGCAGTTCTTC. Translated: CASSVAAGGYNEQFF. Using reference TRBV9 and TRBJ2-1 for the parts outside the CDR3, the full variable domain is DSGVTQTPKHLITATGQRVTLRCSPRSGDLSVYWYQQSLDQGLQFLIQYYNGEERAKGNILERFSAQQFPDLHSELNLSSLELGDSALYFCASSVAAGGYNEQFFGPGTRLTVL.

This chain uses TRBV6-5 with TRBJ1-2; weak D call: TRBD1 (6 bases). Germline CDR1 is MNHEY and CDR2 is SVGAGI. CDR3 length equals 15 residues. V lost 0 bases and J lost 9, with 17 bases in between. CDR3 in DNA: TGTGCCAGCAGTTACTCGTCGGGGGGCACCGTAAGCTACACCTTC. Protein sequence: CASSYSSGGTVSYTF.

V gene TRBV2 combines with J gene TRBJ2-7; D not resolved. V lost 2 bases and J lost 2, with 10 bases in between. This CDR3 is 14 amino acids long. In germline, CDR1 is SNHLY, CDR2 FYNNEI. This CDR3 reads CASSELGLTYEQYF. In DNA form, the CDR3 reads TGTGCCAGCAGTGAATTGGGCCTCACCTACGAGCAGTACTTC.

This clone has a single count. The chain employs TRBV30 and TRBJ2-1, with 7 bases identical to TRBD1. Germline values: CDR1 GTSNPN, CDR2 SVGIG (reference sequence). Unmatched junction bases numbered 2, after V lost 2 bases and J lost 7 bases. The CDR3 extends over 12 amino acids. The CDR3 spells CAWSQQGNEQFF. CDR3 nucleotide sequence: TGTGCCTGGAGTCAACAGGGGAATGAGCAGTTCTTC.

This clone has only one observation. The V and J genes are TRBV28 and TRBJ1-4; 9 bases map to TRBD1. This CDR3 has 14 residues. Germline V gives CDR1 MDHEN, CDR2 SYDVKM. J lost 8 bases, V lost 6 bases, and 7 bases had no gene match. This CDR3 is CASSTGTGREKLFF. Written as DNA, the CDR3 is TGTGCCAGCAGCACCGGGACAGGGAGGGAAAAACTGTTTTTT.

V and J are TRBV6-5 and TRBJ2-7; TRBD1 aligns across 9 bases. Trimming removed 7 bases from V and 7 bases from J; junction bases left unmatched: 8. CDR1 and CDR2 (germline): MNHEY, SVGAGI. The CDR3 is 13 residues long. The CDR3 loop reads CASIRTGDQEQYF. The CDR3 nucleotides read TGTGCCAGCATAAGGACAGGGGATCAGGAGCAGTACTTC.

V usage is TRBV19 and J usage is TRBJ1-1, with D hard to call. V dropped 3 bases and J dropped 4 bases, with 12 bases sitting between them. The CDR3 length is 14 residues. The V gene's germline CDR1 is LNHDA and CDR2 SQIVND (reference sequence). The CDR3 loop reads CASSIDSGSTEAFF. The CDR3 region has the DNA TGTGCCAGTAGTATCGACTCTGGGAGCACTGAAGCTTTCTTT. Based on the CDR3 plus reference TRBV19 and TRBJ1-1, the full variable domain is DGGITQSPKYLFRKEGQNVTLSCEQNLNHDAMYWYRQDPGQGLRLIYYSQIVNDFQKGDIAEGYSVSREKKESFPLTVTSAQKNPTAFYLCASSIDSGSTEAFFGQGTRLTVV.

The V and J genes are TRBV13 and TRBJ2-7; 13 bases fit TRBD2. The germline CDR1 and CDR2 sequences are PRHDT and FYEKMQ (reference sequence). V gave up 2 bases and J gave up 4 bases; unmatched junction bases: 5. This CDR3 has 16 amino acids. CDR3 nucleotides: TGTGCCAGCAGCTTAACTACTAGCGGGAGGGCTTACGAGCAGTACTTC. Its protein is CASSLTTSGRAYEQYF.

Concerning this clone itself: A junction boundary mismatches the germline segment, possibly from a read error. This rearrangement joins TRBV7-9 to TRBJ1-5, with D unclear. The CDR3 sequence is 17 residues long. CDR1 SEHNR and CDR2 FQNEAQ come from the germline V gene (reference sequence). As DNA, the CDR3 is TGTTCCAGCAGCTTGTCGGCGGATTCATATAGCAATCAGCCCCAGCATTTT. Translating it yields CSSSLSADSYSNQPQHF.

The count of this clone is one. The J gene is TRBJ2-1, the V gene TRBV11-2, with 7 nucleotides matching TRBD2. CDR3 length: 16 amino acids. V gave up 5 bases and J gave up 7 bases; unmatched junction bases: 14. Germline CDR1 and CDR2: SGHAT and FQNNGV. CDR3 sequence reads: CASSSLSGVLGNEQFF. In DNA, the CDR3 is TGTGCCAGCAGCAGCCTGAGCGGGGTCCTGGGGAATGAGCAGTTCTTC.

The chain joins TRBV6-5 to TRBJ1-1; D not certain. V shed 2 bases and J shed 1 base, with 8 bases lying between them. CDR1 is MNHEY, CDR2 SVGAGI, per germline. CDR3 length: 14 amino acids. DNA of the CDR3: TGTGCCAGCAGTTACGAGCGAGCGAACACTGAAGCTTTCTTT. Its protein is CASSYERANTEAFF.

This clone has a handful of counts. The CDR3, as DNA: TGCGCCAGCAGCCAAAAGGGGCAGGGCGGCCACGAGCAGTACTTC. Protein sequence: CASSQKGQGGHEQYF. V and J are TRBV4-3 and TRBJ2-7, with D perhaps TRBD1 (5 bases). Germline V gene data show CDR1 as LGHNA and CDR2 as YSLEER. Trimming took 2 bases from V and 5 from J, leaving 16 bases between them. This CDR3 is 15 amino acids long.

The chain carries TRBV28 and TRBJ2-5, with 7 bases fitting TRBD2. Trimming cost V 5 bases and J 4 bases; bases outside gene matches: 1. Germline CDR1 MDHEN, CDR2 SYDVKM. CDR3 length: 12 residues. The CDR3 sequence: CASSRTRETQYF. The CDR3 nucleotides read TGTGCCAGCAGTCGGACTAGAGAGACCCAGTACTTC.

The sample holds one count of this clone. V and J are TRBV29-1 and TRBJ2-5; D perhaps matches TRBD1 (6 bases). The DNA end lines up better with TRBJ2-7; the J call may be wrong. The CDR3 totals 14 residues. CDR1 and CDR2 from the germline V gene are SQVTM and ANQGSEA. The CDR3 DNA follows: TGCAGCGTTGAAGAGGGGCAGGGGCCCTACGAGCAGTACTTC. It specifies CSVEEGQGPYEQYF.

The rearrangement joins TRBV11-3 to TRBJ2-3, with D perhaps matching TRBD1 (5 bases). The germline gives CDR1 SGHNT, CDR2 YENEEA. The CDR3 length is 13 residues. V gave up 1 base and J gave up 4 bases, with 6 bases separating them. The CDR3 is CASSLGGADTQYF. The CDR3 nucleotides read TGTGCCAGCAGCTTAGGGGGCGCAGATACGCAGTATTTT.

The rearrangement joins TRBV10-3 to TRBJ2-3, with TRBD2 matching 8 bases. This CDR3 has 16 residues. J lost 9 bases, V lost 3 bases, and 14 bases had no gene match. The germline CDR1 and CDR2 sequences are ENHRY and SYGVKD. The CDR3 is CAISDVTGRAQKTQYF. In nucleotides, the CDR3 is TGTGCCATCAGTGATGTAACCGGGAGGGCACAGAAGACGCAGTATTTT.

The chain carries TRBV18 and TRBJ2-1; TRBD2 aligns across 9 bases. The ends lost 3 bases at V and 7 bases at J; junction bases unmatched: 7. The CDR3 sequence is 15 residues long. Germline assignment: CDR1 KGHSH and CDR2 LQKENI. The CDR3 protein is CASSPVAGAGNEQFF. The CDR3 nucleotides read TGTGCCAGCTCACCGGTAGCGGGGGCGGGGAATGAGCAGTTCTTC.

The CDR3 region is CASSESPSGITDTQYF. In nucleotides, the CDR3 is TGTGCCAGCAGTGAATCCCCTAGCGGGATAACAGATACGCAGTATTTT. V usage is TRBV25-1 and J usage is TRBJ2-3, with 9 positions matching TRBD2. Germline V gene sequence: CDR1 MGHDK, CDR2 SYGVNS. The J segment lost 3 bases and the V segment lost 1 base, leaving 5 bases of the junction unmatched. This CDR3 has 16 residues.

The chain combines TRBV28 with TRBJ1-2; D ambiguous. V gave up 3 bases and J gave up 2 bases, with 4 bases separating them. The CDR3 spans 12 residues. Germline CDR1 and CDR2: MDHEN and SYDVKM. In DNA, the CDR3 is TGTGCCAGCAGTTTCCCAAACTATGGCTACACCTTC. It specifies CASSFPNYGYTF.

The chain uses TRBV5-1 and TRBJ2-7; D may be TRBD2 (6 bases). Germline V lookup: CDR1 SGHRS, CDR2 YFSETQ. The CDR3 totals 15 residues. V dropped 0 bases and J dropped 4 bases, with 14 bases sitting between them. The CDR3 DNA reads as TGCGCCAGCAGCTTGGACCCTGGGGCGGGGTACGAGCAGTACTTC. It is translated as CASSLDPGAGYEQYF.

The J gene is TRBJ2-1, the V gene TRBV7-3; D gene uncertain. Germline V CDR1 and CDR2: SGHTA, FQGTGA. There are 15 residues in the CDR3. Trimming stripped 0 bases from V and 3 bases from J, with 9 bases between. The chain's CDR3 is CASSLTSSNYNEQFF. The CDR3 DNA follows: TGTGCCAGCAGCTTAACTTCCAGTAACTACAATGAGCAGTTCTTC.

The V call is TRBV11-3, the J call TRBJ1-1; possible D gene TRBD1, 6 bases. Germline V gene sequence: CDR1 SGHNT, CDR2 YENEEA. The germline V and J ends were trimmed by 0 bases and 0 bases, with 8 bases remaining between them. The CDR3 runs 15 residues. CDR3 in DNA: TGTGCCAGCAGCTTAGAACAGGGTATGAACACTGAAGCTTTCTTT. This translates into CASSLEQGMNTEAFF.

The chain combines TRBV9 with TRBJ1-2; TRBD1 agrees at 8 bases. Germline lookup yields CDR1 SGDLS and CDR2 YYNGEE. Trimming removed 0 bases from V and 8 bases from J; junction bases left unmatched: 12. The CDR3 covers 16 residues. The CDR3 DNA follows: TGTGCCAGCAGCGTAGACCGACAGGGGAGGCGAAGAGGCTACACCTTC. It specifies CASSVDRQGRRRGYTF.

This chain joins TRBV4-3 and TRBJ2-3, with 13 positions matching TRBD2. CDR3 length: 19 amino acids. Germline CDR1 is LGHNA and CDR2 is YSLEER. The ends lost 0 bases at V and 5 bases at J; junction bases unmatched: 11. This chain's CDR3 is CASSQDGLAGVPLEDTQYF. The CDR3 region has the DNA TGCGCCAGCAGCCAAGATGGACTAGCGGGGGTGCCCCTTGAAGATACGCAGTATTTT.

CDR3 nucleotides: TGTGCCAGCAGATCATCAGGGGACACCTACCTTAGCAATCAGCCCCAGCATTTT. It yields the protein CASRSSGDTYLSNQPQHF. The J gene is TRBJ1-5, the V gene TRBV6-4, with D possibly matching TRBD1 (6 bases). V lost 6 bases, J lost 0 bases, and 21 bases lay in between. CDR1 and CDR2 from the germline V gene are MRHNA and SNTAGT. CDR3 length: 18 residues.

The rearrangement uses TRBV27 and TRBJ2-7; 8 bases agree with TRBD2. In germline, CDR1 is MNHEY, CDR2 SMNVEV (reference sequence). The CDR3 length is 14 residues. The J segment lost 4 bases and the V segment lost 6 bases, leaving 8 bases of the junction unmatched. CDR3 sequence: CASSSYSGKYEQYF. CDR3 coding DNA: TGTGCCAGCAGCTCCTATAGCGGGAAGTACGAGCAGTACTTC.

Only one count was recorded for this clone. The chain combines TRBV11-3 with TRBJ2-1, with 8 bases aligning to TRBD2. The CDR3 runs 15 residues. V was pared by 4 bases and J by 5 bases, with 7 bases of the junction left unmatched. The V gene's germline CDR1 is SGHNT and CDR2 YENEEA. The CDR3 spells CASSSGLAGDNEQFF. The CDR3 DNA reads as TGTGCCAGCAGCTCCGGACTAGCTGGGGACAATGAGCAGTTCTTC.

The chain uses TRBV5-4 and TRBJ2-1; TRBD2 aligns across 8 bases. Germline CDR1 and CDR2: SGHNT and YYREEE (reference sequence). There are 15 residues in the CDR3. The ends lost 4 bases at V and 9 bases at J; junction bases unmatched: 12. The CDR3 nucleotides read TGTGCCAGCAGCCGCTTCGGGACTAGGGGGACTGAGCAGTTCTTC. Protein sequence: CASSRFGTRGTEQFF.

The chain couples TRBV7-6 to TRBJ2-2, with 7 bases that match TRBD1. The CDR3 is made up of 15 amino acids. The germline CDR1 and CDR2 sequences are SGHVS and FNYEAQ. The ends lost 5 bases at V and 5 bases at J; junction bases unmatched: 8. The CDR3 nucleotides are TGTGCCAGCAGCAGAGACCCAGGGGGAACCGGGGAGCTGTTTTTT. This encodes CASSRDPGGTGELFF.

The genes are TRBV2 and TRBJ2-1; TRBD1 matches at 7 bases. The V gene end was trimmed by 2 bases and the J gene end by 9 bases; junction bases not matched to a gene: 16. The CDR3 is 17 residues long. Germline V gene sequence: CDR1 SNHLY, CDR2 FYNNEI. CDR3 DNA sequence: TGTGCCAGCAGTGAAAGGGGACAGCGGAGGACACAAGGTGAGCAGTTCTTC. Encoded protein: CASSERGQRRTQGEQFF.